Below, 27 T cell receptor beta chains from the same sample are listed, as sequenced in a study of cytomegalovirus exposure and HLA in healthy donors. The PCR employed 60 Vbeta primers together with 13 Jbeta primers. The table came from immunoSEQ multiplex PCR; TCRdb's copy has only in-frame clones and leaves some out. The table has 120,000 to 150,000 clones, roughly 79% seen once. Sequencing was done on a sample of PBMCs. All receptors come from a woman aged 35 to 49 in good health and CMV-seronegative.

As DNA, the CDR3 is TGTGCCAGCAGCTGGGCGTCGGGGAGTGTGGATACGCAGTATTTT. The encoded protein is CASSWASGSVDTQYF. The rearrangement uses TRBV7-6 and TRBJ2-3; TRBD2 might be the D (5 bases). Trimming left V 4 bases short and J 6 bases short, with 17 bases between. The CDR3 consists of 15 residues. Germline V gives CDR1 SGHVS, CDR2 FNYEAQ.

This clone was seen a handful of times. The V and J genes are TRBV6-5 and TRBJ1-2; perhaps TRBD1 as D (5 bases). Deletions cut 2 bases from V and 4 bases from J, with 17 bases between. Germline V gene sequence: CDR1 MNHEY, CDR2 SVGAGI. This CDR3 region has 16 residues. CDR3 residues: CASSYAGGEKRYGYTF. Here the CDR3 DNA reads TGTGCCAGCAGTTACGCCGGGGGAGAAAAGCGCTATGGCTACACCTTC.

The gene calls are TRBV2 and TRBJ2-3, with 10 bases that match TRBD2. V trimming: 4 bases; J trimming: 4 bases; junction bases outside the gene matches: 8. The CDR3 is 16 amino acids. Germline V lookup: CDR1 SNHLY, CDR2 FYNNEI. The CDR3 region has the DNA TGTGCCAGCAGTGGAGGGCTAGCGGGAGCCCCAGATACGCAGTATTTT. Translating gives CASSGGLAGAPDTQYF.

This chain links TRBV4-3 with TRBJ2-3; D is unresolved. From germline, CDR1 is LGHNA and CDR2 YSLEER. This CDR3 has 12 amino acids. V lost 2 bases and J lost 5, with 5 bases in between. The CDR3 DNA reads TGCGCCAGCAGCCAAACTCGAGATACGCAGTATTTT. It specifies CASSQTRDTQYF.

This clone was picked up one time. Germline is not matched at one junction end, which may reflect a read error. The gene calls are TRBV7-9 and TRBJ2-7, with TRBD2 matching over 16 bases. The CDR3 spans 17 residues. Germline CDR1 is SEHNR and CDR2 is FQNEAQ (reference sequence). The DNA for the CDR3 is TGTTCCAGCAGCCAGGGGACTAGCGGGAGGGGCTCCTACGAGCAGTACTTC. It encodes CSSSQGTSGRGSYEQYF.

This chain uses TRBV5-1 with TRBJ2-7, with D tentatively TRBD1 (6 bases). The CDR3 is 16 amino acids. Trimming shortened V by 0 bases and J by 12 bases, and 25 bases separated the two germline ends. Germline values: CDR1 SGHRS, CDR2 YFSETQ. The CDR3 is CASSLAVPGPRQVWYF. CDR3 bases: TGCGCCAGCAGCTTGGCCGTTCCGGGTCCGCGACAGGTGTGGTACTTC. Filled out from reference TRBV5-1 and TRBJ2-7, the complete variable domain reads KAGVTQTPRYLIKTRGQQVTLSCSPISGHRSVSWYQQTPGQGLQFLFEYFSETQRNKGNFPGRFSGRQFSNSRSEMNVSTLELGDSALYLCASSLAVPGPRQVWYFGPGTRLTVT.

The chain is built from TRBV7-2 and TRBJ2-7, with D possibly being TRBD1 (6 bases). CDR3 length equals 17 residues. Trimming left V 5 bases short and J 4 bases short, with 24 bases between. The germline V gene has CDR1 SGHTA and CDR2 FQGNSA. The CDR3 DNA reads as TGTGCCAGCAGCCTCCGGGACACACCCTCACGGGGTTACGAGCAGTACTTC. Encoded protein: CASSLRDTPSRGYEQYF. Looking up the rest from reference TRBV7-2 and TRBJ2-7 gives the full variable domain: GAGVSQSPSNKVTEKGKDVELRCDPISGHTALYWYRQSLGQGLEFLIYFQGNSAPDKSGLPSDRFSAERTGGSVSTLTIQRTQQEDSAVYLCASSLRDTPSRGYEQYFGPGTRLTVT.

The CDR3: CATSRQTNTEAFF. The CDR3, as DNA: TGTGCCACCTCTAGACAGACGAACACTGAAGCTTTCTTT. The chain recombines TRBV5-4 with TRBJ1-1, with D possibly matching TRBD1 (5 bases). V was cut by 9 bases and J by 1 base, with 13 bases left in between. The CDR3 has 13 residues. Germline V CDR1 and CDR2: SGHNT, YYREEE (reference sequence).

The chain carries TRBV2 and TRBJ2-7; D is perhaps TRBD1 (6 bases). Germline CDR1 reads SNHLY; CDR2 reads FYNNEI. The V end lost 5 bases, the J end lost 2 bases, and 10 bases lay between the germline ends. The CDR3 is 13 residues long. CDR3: CASSKRQAYEQYF. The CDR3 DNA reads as TGTGCCAGCAGTAAGAGACAGGCCTACGAGCAGTACTTC.

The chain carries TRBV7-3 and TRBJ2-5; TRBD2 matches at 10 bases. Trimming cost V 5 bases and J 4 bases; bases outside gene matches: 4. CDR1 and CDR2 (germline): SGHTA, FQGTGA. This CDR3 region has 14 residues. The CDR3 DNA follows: TGTGCCAGCAGCCCCGGGACTAGCGTAGAGACCCAGTACTTC. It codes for CASSPGTSVETQYF.

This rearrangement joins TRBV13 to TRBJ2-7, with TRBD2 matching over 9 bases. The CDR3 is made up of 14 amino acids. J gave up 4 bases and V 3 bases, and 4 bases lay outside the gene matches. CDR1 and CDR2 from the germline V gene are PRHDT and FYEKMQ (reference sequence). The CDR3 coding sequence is TGTGCCAGCAGCTTTAGCGGGAGAGGGTACGAGCAGTACTTC. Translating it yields CASSFSGRGYEQYF.

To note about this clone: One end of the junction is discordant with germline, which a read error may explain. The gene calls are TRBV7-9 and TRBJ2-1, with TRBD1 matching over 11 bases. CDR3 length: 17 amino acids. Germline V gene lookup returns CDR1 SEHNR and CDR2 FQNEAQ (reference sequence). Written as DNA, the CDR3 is TGTTCCAGCAGCTTACTCCCCGGGACAGGGGGTCTGGATGAGCAGTTCTTC. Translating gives CSSSLLPGTGGLDEQFF. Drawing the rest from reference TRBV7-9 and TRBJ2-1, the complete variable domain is DTGVSQNPRHKITKRGQNVTFRCDPISEHNRLYWYRQTLGQGPEFLTYFQNEAQLEKSRLLSDRFSAERPKGSFSTLEIQRTEQGDSAMYLCSSSLLPGTGGLDEQFFGPGTRLTVL.

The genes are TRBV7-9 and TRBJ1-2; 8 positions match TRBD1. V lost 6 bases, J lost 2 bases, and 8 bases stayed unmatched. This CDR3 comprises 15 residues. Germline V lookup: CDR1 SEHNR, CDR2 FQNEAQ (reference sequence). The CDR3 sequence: CASRADGQGNYGYTF. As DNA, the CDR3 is TGTGCCAGCAGAGCCGACGGACAGGGAAACTATGGCTACACCTTC.

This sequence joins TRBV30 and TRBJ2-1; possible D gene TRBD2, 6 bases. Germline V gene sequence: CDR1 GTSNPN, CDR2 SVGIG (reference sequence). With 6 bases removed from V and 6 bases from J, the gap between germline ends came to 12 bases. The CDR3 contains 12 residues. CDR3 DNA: TGTGCCTGCACATTAGCGGTCAATGAGCAGTTCTTC. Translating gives CACTLAVNEQFF. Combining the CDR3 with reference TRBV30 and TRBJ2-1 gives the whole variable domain SQTIHQWPATLVQPVGSPLSLECTVEGTSNPNLYWYRQAAGRGLQLLFYSVGIGQISSEVPQNLSASRPQDRQFILSSKKLLLSDSGFYLCACTLAVNEQFFGPGTRLTVL.

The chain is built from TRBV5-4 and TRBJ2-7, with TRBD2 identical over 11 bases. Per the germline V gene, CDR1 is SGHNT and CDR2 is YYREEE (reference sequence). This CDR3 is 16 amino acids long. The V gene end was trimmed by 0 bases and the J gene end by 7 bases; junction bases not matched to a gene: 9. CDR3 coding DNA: TGTGCCAGCAGCTTGGATTTGGCTAGCGGGAGGCAAGAGCAGTACTTC. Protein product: CASSLDLASGRQEQYF.

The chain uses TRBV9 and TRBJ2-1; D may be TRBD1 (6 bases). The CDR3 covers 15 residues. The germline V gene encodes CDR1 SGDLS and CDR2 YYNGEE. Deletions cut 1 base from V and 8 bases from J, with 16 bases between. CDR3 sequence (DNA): TGTGCCAGCAGCGTATCGCCAGGGGTTACCGATGAGCAGTTCTTC. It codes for CASSVSPGVTDEQFF.

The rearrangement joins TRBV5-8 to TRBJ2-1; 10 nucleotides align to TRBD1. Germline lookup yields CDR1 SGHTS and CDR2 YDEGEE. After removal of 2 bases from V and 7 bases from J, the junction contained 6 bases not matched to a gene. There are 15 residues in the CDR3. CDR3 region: CASSFRDRGGNEQFF. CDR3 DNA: TGTGCCAGCAGCTTCCGGGACAGGGGAGGAAATGAGCAGTTCTTC.

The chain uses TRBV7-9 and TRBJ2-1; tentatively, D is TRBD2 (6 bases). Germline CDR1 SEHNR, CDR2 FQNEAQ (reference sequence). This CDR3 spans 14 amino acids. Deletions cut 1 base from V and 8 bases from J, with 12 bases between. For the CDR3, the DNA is TGTGCCAGCAGCTTAGTCCAGGCGGGGTATGAGCAGTTCTTC. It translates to CASSLVQAGYEQFF.

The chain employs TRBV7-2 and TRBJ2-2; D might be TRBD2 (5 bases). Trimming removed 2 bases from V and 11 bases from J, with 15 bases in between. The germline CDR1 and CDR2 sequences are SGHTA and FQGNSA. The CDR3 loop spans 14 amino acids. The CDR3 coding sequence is TGTGCCAGCAGCTTAAGCTGGGGAGTAAGTGAGCTGTTTTTT. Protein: CASSLSWGVSELFF.

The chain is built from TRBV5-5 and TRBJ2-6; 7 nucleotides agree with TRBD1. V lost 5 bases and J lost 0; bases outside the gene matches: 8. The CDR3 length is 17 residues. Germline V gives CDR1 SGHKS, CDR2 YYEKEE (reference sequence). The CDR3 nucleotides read TGTGCCAGCAGGTCGGACAGGCCAACCTCTGGGGCCAACGTCCTGACTTTC. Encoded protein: CASRSDRPTSGANVLTF.

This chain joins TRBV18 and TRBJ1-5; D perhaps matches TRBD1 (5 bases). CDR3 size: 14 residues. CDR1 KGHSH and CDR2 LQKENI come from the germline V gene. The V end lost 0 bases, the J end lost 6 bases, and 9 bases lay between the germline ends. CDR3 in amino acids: CASSPPGGGQPQHF. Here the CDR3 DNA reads TGTGCCAGCTCACCACCGGGGGGGGGTCAGCCCCAGCATTTT.

The CDR3 reads CASSPNSVVVGVRSYNEQFF. For the CDR3, the DNA is TGTGCCAGCAGCCCTAACTCGGTTGTAGTGGGAGTTAGATCCTACAATGAGCAGTTCTTC. The chain couples TRBV13 to TRBJ2-1; maybe TRBD2 (5 bases). V lost 5 bases and J 1 base, leaving 27 bases between the germline ends. This CDR3 region has 20 residues. Germline-derived CDR1 and CDR2 are PRHDT and FYEKMQ (reference sequence).

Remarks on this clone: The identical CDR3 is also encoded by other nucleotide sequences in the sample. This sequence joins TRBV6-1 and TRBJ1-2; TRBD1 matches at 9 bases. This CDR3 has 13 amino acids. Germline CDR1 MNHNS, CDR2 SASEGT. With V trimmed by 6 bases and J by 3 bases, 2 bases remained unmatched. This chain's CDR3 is CASSRDRDYGYTF. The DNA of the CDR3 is TGTGCCAGCAGCCGGGACAGGGACTATGGCTACACCTTC.

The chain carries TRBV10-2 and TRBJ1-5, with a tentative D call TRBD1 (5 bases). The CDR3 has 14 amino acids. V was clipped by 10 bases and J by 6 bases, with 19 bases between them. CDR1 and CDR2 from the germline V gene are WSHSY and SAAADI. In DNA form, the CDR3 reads TGCGCCACCACGGAAGTACAGGAAGTTCAGCCCCAGCATTTT. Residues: CATTEVQEVQPQHF.

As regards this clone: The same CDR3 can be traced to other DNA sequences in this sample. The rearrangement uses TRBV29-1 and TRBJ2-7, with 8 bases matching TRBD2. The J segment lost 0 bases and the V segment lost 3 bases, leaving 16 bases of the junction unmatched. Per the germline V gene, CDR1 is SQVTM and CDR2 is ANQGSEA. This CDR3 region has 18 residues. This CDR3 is CSVEVRGLVAQGSYEQYF. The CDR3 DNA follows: TGCAGCGTTGAGGTCCGGGGACTAGTGGCACAAGGCTCCTACGAGCAGTACTTC.

CDR3 sequence reads: CASSKEPGQGARAGELFF. Written as DNA, the CDR3 is TGTGCCAGTAGTAAAGAACCGGGACAGGGGGCAAGGGCCGGGGAGCTGTTTTTT. The rearrangement links TRBV19 to TRBJ2-2, with 12 bases that match TRBD1. V was pared by 4 bases and J by 6 bases, with 12 bases of the junction left unmatched. CDR3 size: 18 residues. Germline values: CDR1 LNHDA, CDR2 SQIVND (reference sequence).

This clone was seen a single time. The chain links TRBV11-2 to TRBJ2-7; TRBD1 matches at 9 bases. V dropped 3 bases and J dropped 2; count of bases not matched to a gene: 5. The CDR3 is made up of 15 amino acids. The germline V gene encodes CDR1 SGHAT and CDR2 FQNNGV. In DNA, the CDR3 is TGTGCCAGCAGCTTCACCACAGGGGGCACCTACGAGCAGTACTTC. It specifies CASSFTTGGTYEQYF. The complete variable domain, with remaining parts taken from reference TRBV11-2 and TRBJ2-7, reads EAGVAQSPRYKIIEKRQSVAFWCNPISGHATLYWYQQILGQGPKLLIQFQNNGVVDDSQLPKDRFSAERLKGVDSTLKIQPAKLEDSAVYLCASSFTTGGTYEQYFGPGTRLTVT.